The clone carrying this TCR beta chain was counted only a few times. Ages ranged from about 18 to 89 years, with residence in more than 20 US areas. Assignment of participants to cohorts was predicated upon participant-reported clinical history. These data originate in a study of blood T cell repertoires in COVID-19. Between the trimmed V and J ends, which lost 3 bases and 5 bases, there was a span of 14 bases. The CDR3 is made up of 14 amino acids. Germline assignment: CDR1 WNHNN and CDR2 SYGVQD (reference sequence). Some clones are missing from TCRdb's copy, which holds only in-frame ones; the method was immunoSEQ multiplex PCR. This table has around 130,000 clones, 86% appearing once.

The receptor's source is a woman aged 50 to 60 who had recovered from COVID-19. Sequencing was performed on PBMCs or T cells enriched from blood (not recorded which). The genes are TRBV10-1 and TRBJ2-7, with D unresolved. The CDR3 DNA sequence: TGCGCCAGCAGTGAACGCCGGGTCGGCGACGAGCAGTACTTC. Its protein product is CASSERRVGDEQYF.